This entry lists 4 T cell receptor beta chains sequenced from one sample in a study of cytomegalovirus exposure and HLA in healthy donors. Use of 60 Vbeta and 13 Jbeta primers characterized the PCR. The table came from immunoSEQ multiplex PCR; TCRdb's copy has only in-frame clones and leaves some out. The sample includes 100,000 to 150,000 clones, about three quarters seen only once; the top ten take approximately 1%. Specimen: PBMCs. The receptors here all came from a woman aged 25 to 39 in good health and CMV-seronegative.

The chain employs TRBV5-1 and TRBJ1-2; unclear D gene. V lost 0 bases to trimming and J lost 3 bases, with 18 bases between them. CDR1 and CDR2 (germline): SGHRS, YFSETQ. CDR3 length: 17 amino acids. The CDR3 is CASSLGWVATIDYGYTF. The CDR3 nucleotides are TGCGCCAGCAGCTTGGGGTGGGTAGCCACTATCGACTATGGCTACACCTTC.

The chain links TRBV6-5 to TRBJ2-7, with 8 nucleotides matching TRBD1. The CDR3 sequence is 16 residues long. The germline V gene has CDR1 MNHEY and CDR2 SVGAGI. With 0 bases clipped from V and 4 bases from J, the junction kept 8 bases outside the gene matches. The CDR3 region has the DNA TGTGCCAGCAGTTACTCAACAGGGGGGCCCCTTTACGAGCAGTACTTC. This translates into CASSYSTGGPLYEQYF.

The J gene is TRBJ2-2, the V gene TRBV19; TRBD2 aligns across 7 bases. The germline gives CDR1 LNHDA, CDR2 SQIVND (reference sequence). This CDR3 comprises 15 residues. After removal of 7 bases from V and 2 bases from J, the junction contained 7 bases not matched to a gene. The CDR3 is CASKVGTTNTGELFF. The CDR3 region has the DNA TGTGCCAGTAAGGTCGGGACTACCAACACCGGGGAGCTGTTTTTT.

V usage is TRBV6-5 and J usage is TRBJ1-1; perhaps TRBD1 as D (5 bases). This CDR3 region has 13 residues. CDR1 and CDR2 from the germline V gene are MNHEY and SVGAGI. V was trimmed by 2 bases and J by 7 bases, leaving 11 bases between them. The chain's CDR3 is CASSYRGTGEAFF. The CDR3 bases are TGTGCCAGCAGTTACAGAGGAACAGGTGAAGCTTTCTTT.